Listed below are T cell receptor beta chains from one sample, sequenced in a study of brain T cells in children with intractable seizures. Profiled with immunoSEQ multiplex PCR; TCRdb holds only in-frame clones, not every one. The table shows about 110,000 clones, with approximately 94% occurring only once. The material sequenced was peripheral blood, taken at surgery. All receptors come from a boy in the first two years of life with hemimegalencephaly and intractable seizures. The conserved cysteine and the conserved F or W are not part of the CDR3 here.

J gene	V gene	CDR3 protein
TRBJ2-5	TRBV9	ASSATTGPQETQY
TRBJ1-5	TRBV19	ASSTLREVSQPQH
TRBJ1-1	TRBV6-6	ASSHGTGQGQFTEAF
TRBJ1-6	TRBV28	ASSGTANNSPLH
TRBJ2-5	TRBV4-1	ASSQDSNRGRETQY
TRBJ1-3	TRBV18	ASSPAALSGNTIY
TRBJ1-6	TRBV28	ASSLVPNNSPLH
TRBJ2-2	TRBV29-1	SVEAGLAGVSTGELF
TRBJ2-3	TRBV9	ASSPTPSSTDTQY
TRBJ2-5	TRBV7-3	ASSLMASGSLETQY
TRBJ1-6	TRBV28	ASSTRGTPLH
TRBJ2-4	TRBV28	ASSLETVILAGGPGNIQY
TRBJ1-5	TRBV24-1	ATTWGDCGSNQPQH
TRBJ2-5	TRBV20-1	SGVAGETQY
TRBJ1-5	TRBV28	ASSPRVGQQPQH
TRBJ2-1	TRBV27	ASSPFRGEQF
TRBJ2-1	TRBV9	ASSPQGLAHYNEQF
TRBJ2-7	TRBV19	ASSAGGVYEQY
TRBJ2-3	TRBV7-9	ASSLVRGPDTQY
TRBJ1-2	TRBV30	ARYRGINYGYT
TRBJ2-2	TRBV6-5	ASSYGIGTGELF
TRBJ2-1	TRBV7-8	ASSVTQGSSCF
TRBJ1-1	TRBV5-1	ASSNIRGNTEAF
TRBJ2-7	TRBV7-9	ASGIAGPPEQY
TRBJ1-3	TRBV30	AWGGLHSGNTIY
TRBJ2-7	TRBV4-3	ASSQTSGSSYEQY
TRBJ2-7	TRBV9	ASSVVPSGYEQY
TRBJ2-4	TRBV13	ASSLGWASGKNIQY
TRBJ1-5	TRBV6-2/TRBV6-3	ASSPDPGGSQPQH
TRBJ1-2	TRBV4-1	ASSQVFRGWPPINYGYT
TRBJ2-5	TRBV4-3	ASSQDGGTSATQETQY
TRBJ2-2	TRBV7-9	ASTPSGGRGGELF
TRBJ1-2	TRBV14	ASSQEAGYGYT
TRBJ2-1	TRBV12-3/TRBV12-4	ASRELANNEQF
TRBJ2-5	TRBV4-3	ASSQDLAGSGETQY
TRBJ2-3	TRBV28	ASSLQGKQY
TRBJ1-6	TRBV30	AWSDGGSPLH
TRBJ2-7	TRBV4-1	ASSQAGSYEQY
TRBJ1-2	TRBV25-1	ASSESSPLGYGYT
TRBJ1-2	TRBV5-1	ASSLEGLGNGYT
TRBJ1-1	TRBV7-3	ASSEQGNTEAF
TRBJ2-1	TRBV3-1/TRBV3-2	ASSPGLAGNEQF
TRBJ2-1	TRBV5-4	ASSLQGGASDEQF
TRBJ1-3	TRBV27	ASSPLSGQGPGNTIY
TRBJ2-7	TRBV11-2	ASSLVVAGEREQY
TRBJ2-5	TRBV16	ASSHGTAKQETQY
TRBJ2-5	TRBV7-3	ASSLEAQY
TRBJ2-5	TRBV27	ASSPGPRPETQY